Presented here are 22 T cell receptor beta chains from one specimen sequenced in a study of blood T cell repertoires in COVID-19. The assay was immunoSEQ multiplex PCR, and TCRdb's table has in-frame clones only and misses some. Here the sample spans hundreds of thousands of clones, around nine tenths being singletons. Sequenced: peripheral blood. These receptors all stem from a woman aged 45-59 years with active or convalescent COVID-19.

This chain joins TRBV5-1 and TRBJ1-3, with TRBD1 identical over 7 bases. Germline trimming cut 4 bases from V and 2 bases from J; bases unmatched to any gene: 6. The germline CDR1 and CDR2 sequences are SGHRS and YFSETQ. The CDR3 length is 15 residues. The CDR3 reads CASSGPGTAGNTIYF. The CDR3 DNA reads as TGCGCCAGCAGCGGGCCAGGGACAGCTGGAAACACCATATATTTT.

The chain recombines TRBV4-1 with TRBJ2-7; a possible D gene is TRBD2 (6 bases). This CDR3 spans 15 amino acids. Germline CDR1 is MGHRA and CDR2 is YSYEKL. V shed 2 bases and J shed 4 bases, with 15 bases lying between them. The CDR3 nucleotides are TGCGCCAGCAGCCAAACCATCTTAGCGGCGTACGAGCAGTACTTC. Encoded protein: CASSQTILAAYEQYF.

The chain uses TRBV5-1 and TRBJ2-1; 9 bases line up with TRBD2. V was clipped by 3 bases and J by 4 bases; unmatched bases: 11. CDR1 SGHRS and CDR2 YFSETQ come from the germline V gene. This CDR3 has 17 residues. This CDR3 is CASSSSLAGDKYNEQFF. In DNA, the CDR3 is TGCGCCAGCAGCTCCTCATTAGCGGGAGATAAGTACAATGAGCAGTTCTTC.

This clone was detected once. V gene TRBV9 combines with J gene TRBJ2-7, with D tentatively TRBD2 (6 bases). The CDR3 length is 16 residues. The ends were cut back, 4 bases at V and 5 bases at J, with 22 bases in the middle. CDR1 and CDR2 from the germline V gene are SGDLS and YYNGEE. CDR3 amino acids: CASSIARDSPSHEQYF. The CDR3 bases are TGTGCCAGCAGCATTGCCCGGGACTCGCCCAGCCACGAGCAGTACTTC.

The rearrangement uses TRBV7-2 and TRBJ1-1; no definite D call. The CDR3 length is 15 residues. Trimming pared 5 bases from V and 1 base from J, leaving 14 bases between. The germline V gene has CDR1 SGHTA and CDR2 FQGNSA. CDR3 nucleotides: TGTGCCAGCAGCCTTCTGGGGAGTCGGAACACTGAAGCTTTCTTT. This gives the protein CASSLLGSRNTEAFF.

The chain combines TRBV2 with TRBJ2-2; the match to TRBD2 covers 14 bases. The CDR3 consists of 16 residues. In germline, CDR1 is SNHLY, CDR2 FYNNEI. Trimming cost V 10 bases and J 7 bases; bases outside gene matches: 11. The CDR3 bases are TGTGCCACCACGACTAGCGGGAGGGCCTATGGCGGGGAGCTGTTTTTT. This translates into CATTTSGRAYGGELFF.

The rearrangement links TRBV7-9 to TRBJ2-3; 14 nucleotides line up with TRBD2. Trimming at V came to 5 bases and at J to 2 bases, leaving 9 bases not matched to a gene. The CDR3 extends over 18 amino acids. Germline values: CDR1 SEHNR, CDR2 FQNEAQ (reference sequence). The CDR3 spells CASSQGLAGDLLTDTQYF. CDR3 coding DNA: TGTGCCAGCAGCCAGGGACTAGCGGGAGACCTCCTCACAGATACGCAGTATTTT.

The chain employs TRBV4-3 and TRBJ1-1; 7 positions agree with TRBD1. After removal of 4 bases from V and 1 base from J, the junction contained 6 bases not matched to a gene. CDR3 size: 15 residues. CDR1 and CDR2 (germline): LGHNA, YSLEER. CDR3 DNA sequence: TGCGCCAGCAGCCCGACCAGGGGGAAGAACACTGAAGCTTTCTTT. Amino acids: CASSPTRGKNTEAFF.

V and J are TRBV5-1 and TRBJ1-2; D is possibly TRBD1 (6 bases). The CDR3 loop spans 14 amino acids. The germline gives CDR1 SGHRS, CDR2 YFSETQ. Deletions cut 0 bases from V and 4 bases from J, with 10 bases between. CDR3 region: CASSLDNRVYGYTF. The CDR3, as DNA: TGCGCCAGCAGCTTGGATAACAGGGTCTATGGCTACACCTTC.

The chain couples TRBV5-1 to TRBJ2-7, with D possibly being TRBD1 (6 bases). The CDR3 contains 13 residues. The V end was cut by 3 bases, the J end by 6 bases, with 13 bases between. Germline V gives CDR1 SGHRS, CDR2 YFSETQ. As DNA, the CDR3 is TGCGCCAGCAGCTGGACGGGACAAACCGAGCAGTACTTC. Its protein is CASSWTGQTEQYF.

This chain connects TRBV15 to TRBJ2-1, with TRBD2 matching over 12 bases. Germline lookup yields CDR1 LNHNV and CDR2 YYDKDF (reference sequence). The CDR3 has 16 amino acids. Unmatched junction bases numbered 6, after V lost 4 bases and J lost 5 bases. Here the CDR3 reads CATSTRLAGVHNEQFF. CDR3 DNA sequence: TGTGCCACCAGCACAAGACTAGCGGGGGTACACAATGAGCAGTTCTTC.

The rearrangement joins TRBV4-2 to TRBJ2-7; possible D gene TRBD2, 5 bases. CDR1 LGHNA and CDR2 YNFKEQ come from the germline V gene. With 2 bases removed from V and 1 base from J, the gap between germline ends came to 15 bases. This CDR3 contains 16 residues. The CDR3 spells CASSQQDSQLSYEQYF. The CDR3, as DNA: TGTGCCAGCAGCCAACAGGACTCCCAATTGTCCTACGAGCAGTACTTC.

The chain links TRBV4-1 to TRBJ2-6; 10 bases match TRBD2. Germline CDR1 and CDR2: MGHRA and YSYEKL. Trimming at V came to 0 bases and at J to 0 bases, leaving 14 bases not matched to a gene. The CDR3 totals 22 residues. The CDR3 loop reads CASSQDMGFTSGAFSGANVLTF. The CDR3 DNA sequence: TGCGCCAGCAGCCAAGATATGGGTTTTACTAGCGGGGCTTTCTCTGGGGCCAACGTCCTGACTTTC.

The chain carries TRBV29-1 and TRBJ2-2; D perhaps matches TRBD2 (7 bases). The CDR3 is 15 residues long. CDR1 is SQVTM and CDR2 is ANQGSEA in the germline V gene. V lost 5 bases to trimming and J lost 5 bases, with 18 bases between them. This CDR3 is CSVPGEGRLTGELFF. The DNA for the CDR3 is TGCAGCGTTCCAGGGGAGGGGAGGCTGACCGGGGAGCTGTTTTTT.

The chain joins TRBV19 to TRBJ1-1; no clear D. This CDR3 region has 13 residues. V gave up 2 bases and J gave up 0 bases, with 4 bases separating them. Germline CDR1 LNHDA, CDR2 SQIVND (reference sequence). CDR3 bases: TGTGCCAGTAGTATAACGGTGAACACTGAAGCTTTCTTT. Amino acids: CASSITVNTEAFF.

The chain is built from TRBV12-3 or TRBV12-4 and TRBJ1-2; D remains ambiguous. Between the trimmed V and J ends, which lost 5 bases and 3 bases, there was a span of 10 bases. The CDR3 is 13 residues long. The CDR3 sequence: CASSPRPDYGYTF. CDR3 nucleotides: TGTGCCAGCAGTCCCAGGCCCGACTATGGCTACACCTTC.

The chain employs TRBV5-1 and TRBJ2-7; D unresolved. V was clipped by 0 bases and J by 3 bases, with 4 bases between them. This CDR3 comprises 12 residues. Germline CDR1 reads SGHRS; CDR2 reads YFSETQ. The CDR3: CASSLGYYEQYF. The CDR3 nucleotides read TGCGCCAGCAGCTTGGGTTACTACGAGCAGTACTTC.

V gene TRBV19 combines with J gene TRBJ1-5, with 7 nucleotides matching TRBD1. Germline CDR1 is LNHDA and CDR2 is SQIVND (reference sequence). Trimming removed 3 bases from V and 8 bases from J; junction bases left unmatched: 7. The CDR3 is 14 residues long. CDR3: CASSIVRGMEPQHF. The CDR3 DNA reads as TGTGCCAGTAGTATTGTCAGGGGGATGGAGCCCCAGCATTTT.

V and J are TRBV4-2 and TRBJ1-2; D gene ambiguous. Per germline, CDR1 LGHNA and CDR2 YNFKEQ. Trimming left V 0 bases short and J 1 base short, with 12 bases between. The CDR3 has 16 amino acids. The CDR3: CASSQDAGTDNYGYTF. The CDR3 DNA reads as TGTGCCAGCAGCCAAGATGCAGGTACCGATAACTATGGCTACACCTTC.

This clone was counted a single time. The chain links TRBV9 to TRBJ2-5; the D gene is possibly TRBD2 (5 bases). The CDR3 runs to 14 residues. V lost 3 bases and J lost 2, with 11 bases in between. In germline, CDR1 is SGDLS, CDR2 YYNGEE. The CDR3 region is CASSDGLFQETQYF. In nucleotides, the CDR3 is TGTGCCAGCAGCGACGGACTTTTTCAAGAGACCCAGTACTTC.

The chain couples TRBV6-5 to TRBJ2-2; TRBD2 aligns across 11 bases. The CDR3 runs 16 residues. With 2 bases clipped from V and 5 bases from J, the junction kept 4 bases outside the gene matches. Germline lookup yields CDR1 MNHEY and CDR2 SVGAGI. Here the CDR3 reads CASSYRGLAVTGELFF. Here the CDR3 DNA reads TGTGCCAGCAGTTACAGGGGACTAGCGGTTACCGGGGAGCTGTTTTTT.

The chain joins TRBV3-1 (or the pseudogene TRBV3-2) to TRBJ1-2, with a weak D call TRBD1 (5 bases). The CDR3 sequence is 13 residues long. In germline, CDR1 is LGHDT, CDR2 YNNKEL (reference sequence). Trimming removed 4 bases at V and 2 bases at J, with 8 bases between. Written as DNA, the CDR3 is TGTGCCAGCAGCCCCGGACACAACTATGGCTACACCTTC. Translation gives CASSPGHNYGYTF.